This TCR beta chain was captured in a study of blood T cell repertoires in COVID-19. Study context: Whether acute or convalescent, the COVID-19 samples came from the United States, Italy and Spain. PBMCs, B-cell-depleted T cells, or T cells were the source of the cDNA or gDNA that made up the material.

Cohorts were assigned according to the clinical history that participants reported. The protocol was immunoSEQ multiplex PCR, while the TCRdb copy is restricted to in-frame clones and leaves out a portion. The data hold 400,000 to 550,000 clones, with 87% observed a single time. Looked up from germline, CDR1 is MNHEY and CDR2 is SMNVEV (reference sequence). This CDR3 region has 15 residues. V lost 6 bases to trimming and J lost 7 bases; unmatched junction nucleotides: 9. The sequencing sample was made of PBMCs or T cells enriched from blood (not recorded which). V and J are TRBV27 and TRBJ2-1; TRBD1 aligns across 10 bases. The TCR sequence derives from a woman aged 18-29 years with acute COVID-19. The CDR3 DNA reads as TGTGCCAGCAGCACCGGGACAGGGGTTGGGAATGAGCAGTTCTTC. Its protein is CASSTGTGVGNEQFF.